The present T cell receptor beta chain was sequenced within a study of blood T cell repertoires in COVID-19. About the study: Samples taken during acute and convalescent COVID-19 were collected in the United States, Italy and Spain.

Cohort assignment relied on participant-reported clinical history. Per the original data handling: The assay estimated nucleated cells by amplifying reference gene primers. Profiled with immunoSEQ multiplex PCR; TCRdb holds only in-frame clones, not every one. V, J and clone size are those of that table, while D and trimming were read from the DNA. There are 300,000 to 350,000 clones in the sample; roughly 89% occur only once, and about 8.9% lies in the top ten. Germline CDR1 reads LGHNA; CDR2 reads YSLEER. The V end lost 0 bases, the J end lost 1 base, and 7 bases lay between the germline ends. The CDR3 consists of 14 residues.

This TCR derives from a young woman who had recovered from COVID-19. V usage is TRBV4-3 and J usage is TRBJ2-7; possibly TRBD2 for D (5 bases). The sample taken for sequencing was PBMCs or T cells enriched from blood (not recorded which). CDR3 sequence: CASSQDRGSYEQYF. The CDR3 nucleotides are TGCGCCAGCAGCCAAGATCGGGGTTCCTACGAGCAGTACTTC.